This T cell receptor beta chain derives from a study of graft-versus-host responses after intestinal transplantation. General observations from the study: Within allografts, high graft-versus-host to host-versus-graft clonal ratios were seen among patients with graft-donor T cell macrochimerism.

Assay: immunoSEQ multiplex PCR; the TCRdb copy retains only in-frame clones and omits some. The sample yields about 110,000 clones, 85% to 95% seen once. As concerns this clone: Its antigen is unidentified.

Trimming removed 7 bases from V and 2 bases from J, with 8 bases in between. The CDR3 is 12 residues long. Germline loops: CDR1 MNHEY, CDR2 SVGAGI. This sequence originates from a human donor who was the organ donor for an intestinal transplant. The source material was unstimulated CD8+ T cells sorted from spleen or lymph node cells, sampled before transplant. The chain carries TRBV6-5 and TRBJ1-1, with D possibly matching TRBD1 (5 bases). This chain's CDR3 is CASTRTNTEAFF. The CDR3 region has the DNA TGTGCCAGCACAAGGACAAACACTGAAGCTTTCTTT.